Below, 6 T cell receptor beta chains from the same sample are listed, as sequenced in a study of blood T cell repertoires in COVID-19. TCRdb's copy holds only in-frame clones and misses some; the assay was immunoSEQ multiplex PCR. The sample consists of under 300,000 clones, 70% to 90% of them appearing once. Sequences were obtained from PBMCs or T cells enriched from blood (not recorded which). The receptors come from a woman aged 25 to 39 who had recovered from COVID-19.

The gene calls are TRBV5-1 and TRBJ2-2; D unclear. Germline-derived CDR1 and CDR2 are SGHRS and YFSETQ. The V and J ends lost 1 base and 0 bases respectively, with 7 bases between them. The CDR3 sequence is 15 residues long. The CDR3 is CASSLTVSNTGELFF. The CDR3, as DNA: TGCGCCAGCAGCTTGACGGTATCGAACACCGGGGAGCTGTTTTTT. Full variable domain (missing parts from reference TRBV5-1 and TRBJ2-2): KAGVTQTPRYLIKTRGQQVTLSCSPISGHRSVSWYQQTPGQGLQFLFEYFSETQRNKGNFPGRFSGRQFSNSRSEMNVSTLELGDSALYLCASSLTVSNTGELFFGEGSRLTVL.

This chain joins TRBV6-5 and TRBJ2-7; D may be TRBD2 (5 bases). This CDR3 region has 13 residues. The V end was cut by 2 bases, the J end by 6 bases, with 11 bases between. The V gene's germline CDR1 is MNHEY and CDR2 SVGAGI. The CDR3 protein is CASSYKRDGEQYF. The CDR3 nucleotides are TGTGCCAGCAGTTACAAGAGGGATGGCGAGCAGTACTTC.

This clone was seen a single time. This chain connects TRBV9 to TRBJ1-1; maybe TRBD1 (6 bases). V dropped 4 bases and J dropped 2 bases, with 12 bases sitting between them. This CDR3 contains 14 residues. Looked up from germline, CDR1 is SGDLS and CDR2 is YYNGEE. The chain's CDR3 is CASSPGQTNTEAFF. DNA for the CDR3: TGTGCCAGCAGCCCCGGACAGACCAACACTGAAGCTTTCTTT.

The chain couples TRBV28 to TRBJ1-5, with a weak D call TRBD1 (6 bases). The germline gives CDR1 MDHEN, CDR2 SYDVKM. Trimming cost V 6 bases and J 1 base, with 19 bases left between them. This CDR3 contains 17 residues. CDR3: CASRSYIGGASNQPQHF. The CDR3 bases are TGTGCCAGCAGATCCTACATCGGGGGGGCCAGCAATCAGCCCCAGCATTTT.

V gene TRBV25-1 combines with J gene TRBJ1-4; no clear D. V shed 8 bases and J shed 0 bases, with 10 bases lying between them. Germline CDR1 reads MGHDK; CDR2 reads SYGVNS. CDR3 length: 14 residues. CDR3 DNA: TGTGCCAGCCAGACGGACTCAACTAATGAAAAACTGTTTTTT. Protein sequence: CASQTDSTNEKLFF.

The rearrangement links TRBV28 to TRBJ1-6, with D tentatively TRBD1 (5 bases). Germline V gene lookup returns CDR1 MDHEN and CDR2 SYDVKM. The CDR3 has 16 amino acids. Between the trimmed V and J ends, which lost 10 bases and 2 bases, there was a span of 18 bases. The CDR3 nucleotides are TGTGCCACCACCCTCCATCAGGGTCCCTATAATTCACCCCTCCACTTT. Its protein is CATTLHQGPYNSPLHF.